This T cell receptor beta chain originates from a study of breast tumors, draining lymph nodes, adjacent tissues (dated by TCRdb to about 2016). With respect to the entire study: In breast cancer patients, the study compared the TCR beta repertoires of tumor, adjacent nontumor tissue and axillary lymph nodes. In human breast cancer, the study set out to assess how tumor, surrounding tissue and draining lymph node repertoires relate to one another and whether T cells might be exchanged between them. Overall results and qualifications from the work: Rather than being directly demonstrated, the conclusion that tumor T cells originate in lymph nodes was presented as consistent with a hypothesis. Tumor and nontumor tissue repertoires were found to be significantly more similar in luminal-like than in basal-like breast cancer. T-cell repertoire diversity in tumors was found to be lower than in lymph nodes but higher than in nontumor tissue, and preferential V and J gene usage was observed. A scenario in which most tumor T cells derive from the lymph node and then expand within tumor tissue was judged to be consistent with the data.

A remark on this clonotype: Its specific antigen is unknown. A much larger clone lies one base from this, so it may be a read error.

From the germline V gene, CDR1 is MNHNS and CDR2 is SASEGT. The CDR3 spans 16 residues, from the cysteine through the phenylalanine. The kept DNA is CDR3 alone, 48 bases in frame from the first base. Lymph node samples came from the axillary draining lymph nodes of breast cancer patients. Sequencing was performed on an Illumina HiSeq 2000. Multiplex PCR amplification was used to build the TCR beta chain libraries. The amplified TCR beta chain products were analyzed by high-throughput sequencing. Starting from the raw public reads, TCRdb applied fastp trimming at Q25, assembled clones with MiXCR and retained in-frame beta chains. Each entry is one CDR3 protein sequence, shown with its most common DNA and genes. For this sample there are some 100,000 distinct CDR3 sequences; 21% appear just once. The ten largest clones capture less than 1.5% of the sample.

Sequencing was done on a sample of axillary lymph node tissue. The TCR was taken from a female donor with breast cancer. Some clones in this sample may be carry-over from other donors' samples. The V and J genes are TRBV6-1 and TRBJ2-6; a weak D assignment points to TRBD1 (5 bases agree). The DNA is TGTGCCAGCAGTGAAGCCTCCGGCTCTGGGGCCAGCGTCCTGACTTTC. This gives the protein CASSEASGSGASVLTF.